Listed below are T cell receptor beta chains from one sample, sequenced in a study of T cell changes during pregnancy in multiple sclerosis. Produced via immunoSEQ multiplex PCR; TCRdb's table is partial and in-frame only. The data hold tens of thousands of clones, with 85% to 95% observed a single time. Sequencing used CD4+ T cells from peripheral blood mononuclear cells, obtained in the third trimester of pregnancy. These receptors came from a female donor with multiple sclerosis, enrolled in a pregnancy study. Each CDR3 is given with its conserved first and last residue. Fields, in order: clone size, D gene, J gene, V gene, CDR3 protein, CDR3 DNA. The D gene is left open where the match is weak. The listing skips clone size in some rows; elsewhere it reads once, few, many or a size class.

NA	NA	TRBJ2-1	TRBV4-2	CASSPRLVPPNEQFF	TGTGCCAGCAGCCCGAGACTAGTTCCCCCAAATGAGCAGTTCTTC
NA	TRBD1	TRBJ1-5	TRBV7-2	CASSSRTGVNQPQHF	TGTGCCAGCAGCTCCCGGACAGGGGTTAATCAGCCCCAGCATTTT
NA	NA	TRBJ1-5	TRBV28	CASSVGGFLDSNQPQHF	TGTGCCAGCAGTGTTGGGGGCTTTCTCGATAGCAATCAGCCCCAGCATTTT
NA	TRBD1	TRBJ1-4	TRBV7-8	CASSFNPSDRGRTNEKLFF	TGTGCCAGCAGCTTTAACCCTTCGGACAGGGGGCGCACTAATGAAAAACTGTTTTTT
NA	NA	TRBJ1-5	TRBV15	CATSREHPGMGNQPQHF	TGTGCCACCAGCAGAGAACACCCAGGAATGGGTAATCAGCCCCAGCATTTT
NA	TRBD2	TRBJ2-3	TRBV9	CASSVGAGGPGRDTQYF	TGTGCCAGCAGCGTAGGGGCGGGAGGCCCGGGGAGAGATACGCAGTATTTT
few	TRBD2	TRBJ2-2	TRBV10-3	CAIRPGLNTGELFF	TGTGCCATCAGACCGGGACTAAACACCGGGGAGCTGTTTTTT
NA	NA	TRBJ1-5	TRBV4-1	CASSQETHSNQPQHF	TGCGCCAGCAGCCAGGAGACTCATAGCAATCAGCCCCAGCATTTT
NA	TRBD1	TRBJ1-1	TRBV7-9	CASSLNRGNTEAFF	TGTGCCAGCAGCTTGAACAGGGGGAACACTGAAGCTTTCTTT
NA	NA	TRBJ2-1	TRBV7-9	CASRPEGPYNEQFF	TGTGCCAGCAGACCGGAGGGCCCCTACAATGAGCAGTTCTTC
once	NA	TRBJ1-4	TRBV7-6	CASSFSAGGRVMMGKLFF	TGTGCCAGCAGCTTTAGTGCGGGGGGAAGAGTAATGATGGGAAAACTGTTTTTT
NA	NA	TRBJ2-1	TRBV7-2	CATKEVTLLGEQFF	TGTGCCACCAAGGAGGTTACTCTACTTGGTGAGCAGTTCTTC
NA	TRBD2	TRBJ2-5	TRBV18	CASSPLAGGPQETQYF	TGTGCCAGCTCACCCCTAGCGGGAGGGCCTCAGGAGACCCAGTACTTC
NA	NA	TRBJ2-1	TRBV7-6	CASSLAVGLGTYNEQFF	TGTGCCAGCAGCTTGGCCGTGGGGCTAGGGACCTACAATGAGCAGTTCTTC
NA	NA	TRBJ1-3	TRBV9	CASSVDYSGNTIYF	TGTGCCAGCAGCGTAGACTACTCTGGAAACACCATATATTTT
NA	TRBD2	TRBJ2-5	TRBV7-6	CASSSSSILAGGRETQYF	TGTGCCAGCAGCTCTAGTTCAATACTAGCGGGAGGACGAGAGACCCAGTACTTC
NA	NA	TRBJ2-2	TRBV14	CASSQDRTDGGELFF	TGTGCCAGCAGCCAAGATCGCACAGATGGCGGGGAGCTGTTTTTT
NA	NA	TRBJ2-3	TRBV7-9	CASSLDGAATDTQYF	TGTGCCAGCAGCTTAGATGGGGCCGCCACAGATACGCAGTATTTT
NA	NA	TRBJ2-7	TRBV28	CASRQLGDEQYF	TGTGCCAGCAGACAACTGGGCGACGAGCAGTACTTC
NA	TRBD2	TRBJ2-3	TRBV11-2	CASSLDFGRPTDTQYF	TGTGCCAGCAGCTTAGATTTCGGGAGGCCCACAGATACGCAGTATTTT
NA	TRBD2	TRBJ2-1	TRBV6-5	CASSPTSGTYNEQFF	TGTGCCAGCAGCCCAACTAGCGGGACCTACAATGAGCAGTTCTTC
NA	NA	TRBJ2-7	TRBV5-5	CASSLAEYSEYEQYF	TGTGCCAGCAGCTTAGCAGAGTATAGCGAGTACGAGCAGTACTTC
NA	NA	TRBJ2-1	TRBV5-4	CASSMKDFLYNEQFF	TGTGCCAGCAGCATGAAGGACTTCCTCTACAATGAGCAGTTCTTC
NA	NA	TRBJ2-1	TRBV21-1	CASSKVVAGEYNEQFF	TGTGCCAGCAGCAAAGTTGTAGCGGGAGAATACAATGAGCAGTTCTTC
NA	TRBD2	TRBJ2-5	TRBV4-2	CASSQDQVLAGVQETQYF	TGTGCCAGCAGCCAAGATCAGGTCCTAGCGGGGGTCCAAGAGACCCAGTACTTC
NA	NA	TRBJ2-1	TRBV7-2	CASSLLRNEQFF	TGTGCCAGCAGCTTACTTAGAAATGAGCAGTTCTTC
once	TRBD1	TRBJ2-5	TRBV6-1	CASDRGAKETQYF	TGTGCCAGCGACAGGGGAGCTAAAGAGACCCAGTACTTC
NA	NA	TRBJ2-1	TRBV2	CASFFSQQFF	TGTGCCAGCTTTTTTAGCCAGCAGTTCTTC
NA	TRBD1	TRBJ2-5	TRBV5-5	CASSIQQGWETQYF	TGTGCCAGCAGCATCCAACAGGGGTGGGAGACCCAGTACTTC
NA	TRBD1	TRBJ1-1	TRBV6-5	CASRTARDRNTEAFF	TGTGCCAGCAGGACCGCCCGGGACAGGAACACTGAAGCTTTCTTT
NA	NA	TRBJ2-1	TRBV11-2	CASSLLGSGTPPYNEQFF	TGTGCCAGCAGCTTATTAGGTAGCGGAACCCCCCCTTACAATGAGCAGTTCTTC
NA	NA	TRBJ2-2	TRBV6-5	CASSLTTSNTGELFF	TGTGCCAGCAGCCTCACTACTTCGAACACCGGGGAGCTGTTTTTT